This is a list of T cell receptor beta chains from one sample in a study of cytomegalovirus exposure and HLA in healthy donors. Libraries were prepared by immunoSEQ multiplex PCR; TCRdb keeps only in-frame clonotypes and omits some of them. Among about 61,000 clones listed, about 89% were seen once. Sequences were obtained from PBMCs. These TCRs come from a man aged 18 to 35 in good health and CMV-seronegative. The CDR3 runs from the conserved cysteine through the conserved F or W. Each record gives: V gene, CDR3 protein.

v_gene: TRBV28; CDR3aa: CASSLSRDSTYEQYF
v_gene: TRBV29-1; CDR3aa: CSARGGANQPQHF
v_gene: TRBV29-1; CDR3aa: CSVDMEGFYEQYF
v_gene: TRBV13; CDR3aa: CASTNSKSSVRGPGEETQYF
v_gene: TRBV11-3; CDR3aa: CASSLGPGELFF
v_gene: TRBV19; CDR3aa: CASKTGQNTEAFF
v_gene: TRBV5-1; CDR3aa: CASSSGLAGETQYF
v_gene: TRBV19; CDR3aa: CADNREDIIAYEQYF
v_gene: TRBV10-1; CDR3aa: CASSADRTGELFF
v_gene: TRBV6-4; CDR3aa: CASSPGQGGETQYF
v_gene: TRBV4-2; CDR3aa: CASSQDVSEGYTF